Reported below is one T cell receptor (beta chain). V lost 5 bases and J 1 base, leaving 15 bases between the germline ends. CDR1 SGHTA and CDR2 FQGNSA come from the germline V gene. The CDR3 has 15 amino acids. Measured with immunoSEQ multiplex PCR; TCRdb has only the in-frame clones, and not every one. The sample carries 100,000 or so clones, roughly 91% recorded once. This entry belongs to a study of control samples from healthy donors and cancer patients. The rearrangement links TRBV7-2 to TRBJ2-7; no reliable D call. The clonotype comes from a man aged 30 to 45 in good health. The source material was blood. CDR3 sequence: CASSRYSVWSYEQYF. CDR3 sequence (DNA): TGTGCCAGCAGCCGCTACAGCGTTTGGTCCTACGAGCAGTACTTC.